Presented here are 19 T cell receptor beta chains from one specimen sequenced in a study of blood T cells in healthy people across ages. Primers used in a second PCR of roughly 6 to 12 cycles were a sample-barcoded 5' primer and a J-beta primer mix. From the 5' RACE reads, TCRdb called clonotypes with MiXCR, one entry per CDR3 protein. The profile shows nearly 1 million distinct CDR3 sequences, roughly half of them singletons. The specimen was blood. The source of these receptors is an older woman in good health.

Regarding this clonotype: A junction boundary mismatches the germline segment, possibly from a read error. The V and J genes are TRBV4-1 and TRBJ2-6, with TRBD2 matching over 10 bases. The CDR3 length is 19 residues. The germline gives CDR1 MGHRA, CDR2 YSYEKL. CDR3 protein: CASSHIGLADISGADVLTF. The CDR3 DNA is TGCGCCAGCAGCCACATAGGACTAGCGGATATCTCTGGGGCCGACGTCCTGACTTTC.

The chain employs TRBV20-1 and TRBJ2-7; 8 nucleotides match TRBD2. The CDR3 runs to 15 residues. CDR1 and CDR2 (germline): DFQATT, SNEGSKA (reference sequence). V gave up 0 bases and J gave up 1 base; unmatched junction bases: 5. CDR3 sequence reads: CSARDERGFSYEQYF. DNA for the CDR3: TGCAGTGCTAGAGATGAGCGGGGGTTTTCCTACGAGCAGTACTTC.

The V and J genes are TRBV9 and TRBJ2-7; D is unclear. The DNA end favors TRBJ2-5, so the J call may be wrong. The CDR3 consists of 15 residues. Germline V gives CDR1 SGDLS, CDR2 YYNGEE. The DNA of the CDR3 is TGTGCCAGCAGCGTAGCCGGAGAGTCCCGGGAGACCCAGTACTTC. It encodes CASSVAGESRETQYF.

J is TRBJ2-5 and V is TRBV7-2; perhaps TRBD1 as D (5 bases). CDR1 SGHTA and CDR2 FQGNSA come from the germline V gene. Trimming took off 4 bases at V and 2 bases at J, with 17 bases between the two ends. The CDR3 covers 16 residues. The CDR3 region is CASSYHKGAQQETQYF. In DNA form, the CDR3 reads TGTGCCAGCAGCTATCACAAAGGGGCACAGCAAGAGACCCAGTACTTC.

The V gene is TRBV5-1, the J gene TRBJ2-1; no reliable D call. The ends were cut back, 1 base at V and 0 bases at J, with 8 bases in the middle. This CDR3 has 15 residues. Germline CDR1 SGHRS, CDR2 YFSETQ. CDR3 amino acids: CASSLNHNSYNEQFF. Here the CDR3 DNA reads TGCGCCAGCAGCTTGAACCATAACTCCTACAATGAGCAGTTCTTC.

The J gene is TRBJ2-5, the V gene TRBV27; D call uncertain. CDR1 and CDR2 (germline): MNHEY, SMNVEV (reference sequence). Deletions cut 3 bases from V and 5 bases from J, with 13 bases between. The CDR3 is 14 amino acids. CDR3 sequence: CASSFRQPAETQYF. CDR3 nucleotides: TGTGCCAGCAGTTTTCGGCAACCAGCGGAGACCCAGTACTTC.

The chain recombines TRBV20-1 with TRBJ2-7; D unresolved. The CDR3 is made up of 12 amino acids. Germline V gene sequence: CDR1 DFQATT, CDR2 SNEGSKA (reference sequence). The CDR3, as DNA: TGCATCGCCTCGGACCACTCCTACGAGCAGTACTTC. It encodes CIASDHSYEQYF.

The chain is built from TRBV7-2 and TRBJ2-7; tentative D call: TRBD2 (5 bases). V was shortened by 3 bases and J by 3 bases, with 15 bases between the two germline ends. The CDR3 length is 15 residues. Germline-derived CDR1 and CDR2 are SGHTA and FQGNSA. CDR3 in DNA: TGTGCCAGCAGCTTGGATCCCGGGGAATTCTACGAGCAGTACTTC. Protein: CASSLDPGEFYEQYF.

The chain couples TRBV6-6 to TRBJ2-7; D is undetermined. With 5 bases removed from V and 9 bases from J, the gap between germline ends came to 11 bases. This CDR3 region has 11 residues. Germline V gene lookup returns CDR1 MNHNY and CDR2 SVGAGI (reference sequence). In DNA, the CDR3 is TGTGCCAGCAGTGATGACTGGTGGCAGTACTTC. This translates into CASSDDWWQYF.

The chain carries TRBV2 and TRBJ2-2; 7 bases are shared with TRBD2. This CDR3 region has 15 residues. Germline V gives CDR1 SNHLY, CDR2 FYNNEI. The ends lost 8 bases at V and 1 base at J; junction bases unmatched: 7. The CDR3 nucleotides read TGTGCCAGCGGGGGGGGTTGGTTGAACACCGGGGAGCTGTTTTTT. It specifies CASGGGWLNTGELFF.

The chain joins TRBV6-5 to TRBJ1-2, with no clear D. This CDR3 is built from 14 residues. V shed 6 bases and J shed 4 bases, with 15 bases lying between them. From germline, CDR1 is MNHEY and CDR2 SVGAGI. CDR3 protein: CASSPTLGSYGYTF. The CDR3 nucleotides are TGTGCCAGCAGCCCTACTCTGGGATCCTATGGCTACACCTTC.

The V and J genes are TRBV12-3 or TRBV12-4 and TRBJ2-1, with D possibly being TRBD1 (6 bases). The CDR3 runs to 16 residues. The ends were cut back, 4 bases at V and 4 bases at J, with 17 bases in the middle. CDR3 in DNA: TGTGCCAGCAGTTATGCCAGGGGATGGGTTTACAATGAGCAGTTCTTC. Encoded protein: CASSYARGWVYNEQFF.

The chain has TRBV5-1 and TRBJ1-5; 12 nucleotides align to TRBD1. This CDR3 comprises 18 residues. V dropped 0 bases and J dropped 6; count of bases not matched to a gene: 10. Germline V gene sequence: CDR1 SGHRS, CDR2 YFSETQ. Here the CDR3 reads CASSLGPGTGGKSQPQHF. DNA for the CDR3: TGCGCCAGCAGCTTGGGCCCCGGGACAGGGGGCAAAAGTCAGCCCCAGCATTTT.

As to this clonotype: The junction shows a germline mismatch at one end, possibly a read error. The gene calls are TRBV4-1 and TRBJ2-4, with TRBD2 matching 7 bases. The germline V gene has CDR1 MGHRA and CDR2 YSYEKL. There are 18 residues in the CDR3. The CDR3: CASSHAGEGGVAKNIRYF. CDR3 coding DNA: TGCGCCAGCAGCCATGCGGGAGAAGGTGGGGTAGCCAAAAACATTCGGTACTTC.

The V gene is TRBV7-4, the J gene TRBJ2-5; 9 nucleotides match TRBD2. Germline CDR1 SGHVT, CDR2 SQSDAQ. The CDR3 sequence is 16 residues long. J was trimmed by 2 bases and V by 5 bases; bases with no gene match: 9. CDR3 region: CASSPGAGGPQETQYF. The CDR3, as DNA: TGTGCCAGCAGCCCCGGGGCGGGAGGGCCGCAAGAGACCCAGTACTTC.

This clonotype was detected only a few times. In DNA, the CDR3 is TGCAGTGCCTATCGGGGTTCGGGGGATACGCAGTATTTT. Amino acid sequence: CSAYRGSGDTQYF. The rearrangement joins TRBV20-1 to TRBJ2-3, with D possibly TRBD2 on 5 matching bases. This CDR3 region has 13 residues. V was cut by 6 bases and J by 6 bases, with 16 bases left in between. Germline values: CDR1 DFQATT, CDR2 SNEGSKA (reference sequence).

This clonotype has ten or more counts. The chain combines TRBV5-1 with TRBJ2-5; 9 positions match TRBD2. V dropped 1 base and J dropped 4; count of bases not matched to a gene: 2. The V gene's germline CDR1 is SGHRS and CDR2 YFSETQ. The CDR3 sequence is 14 residues long. The DNA for the CDR3 is TGCGCCAGCAGCTTGAATAGCGGGAGAGAGACCCAGTACTTC. This translates into CASSLNSGRETQYF.

The chain links TRBV11-2 to TRBJ2-2; unclear D gene. The CDR3 extends over 12 amino acids. V was trimmed by 6 bases and J by 6 bases, leaving 8 bases between them. Per the germline V gene, CDR1 is SGHAT and CDR2 is FQNNGV. DNA of the CDR3: TGTGCCAGCAGTTTCATTTCCGGGGAGCTGTTTTTT. It translates to CASSFISGELFF.

The chain is built from TRBV6-1 and TRBJ2-4, with a tentative D call TRBD2 (7 bases). TRBJ2-7 matches the DNA end more closely, so the J call is doubtful. This CDR3 has 13 amino acids. Looked up from germline, CDR1 is MNHNS and CDR2 is SASEGT. The CDR3 loop is CARGGGYSYEQYF. Here the CDR3 DNA reads TGTGCCAGGGGAGGGGGATATTCCTACGAGCAGTACTTC.